These 2 T cell receptor beta chains were sequenced from one sample in a study of blood T cell repertoires in COVID-19. The table came from immunoSEQ multiplex PCR; TCRdb's copy has only in-frame clones and leaves some out. The data contain about 50,000 clones, around 85% of them seen just once; the ten biggest clones take up less than 20%. Source material: peripheral blood. These receptors were collected from a human donor in a cohort sampled during active COVID-19. The donor label of this sample is uncertain.

The chain employs TRBV5-8 and TRBJ1-2; TRBD1 matches 7 bases. CDR1 and CDR2 from the germline V gene are SGHTS and YDEGEE. The CDR3 extends over 14 amino acids. J lost 7 bases, V lost 0 bases, and 6 bases had no gene match. DNA of the CDR3: TGTGCCAGCAGCTTGGACAGGGGCTGGCGTGGCTACACCTTC. This gives the protein CASSLDRGWRGYTF. Variable domain in full (rest from reference TRBV5-8 and TRBJ1-2): EAGVTQSPTHLIKTRGQQATLRCSPISGHTSVYWYQQALGLGLQFLLWYDEGEERNRGNFPPRFSGRQFPNYSSELNVNALELEDSALYLCASSLDRGWRGYTFGSGTRLTVV.

The chain joins TRBV9 to TRBJ2-1, with a weak D call TRBD2 (6 bases). The CDR3 has 16 residues. Germline V gene sequence: CDR1 SGDLS, CDR2 YYNGEE. V lost 4 bases to trimming and J lost 4 bases, with 18 bases between them. The CDR3 loop reads CASSPGPYGGYNEQFF. The CDR3 nucleotides are TGTGCCAGCAGCCCCGGCCCCTATGGAGGGTACAATGAGCAGTTCTTC.